Listed here is a single T cell receptor beta chain. This record belongs to a study of blood T cell repertoires in COVID-19. This table comes from immunoSEQ multiplex PCR, and its TCRdb copy is limited to in-frame clones, with some not included. The table includes about 280,000 clones, approximately 83% detected once. The CDR3 covers 14 residues. CDR1 and CDR2 from the germline V gene are SGHAT and FQNNGV. The ends lost 7 bases at V and 5 bases at J; junction bases unmatched: 5. This chain uses TRBV11-2 with TRBJ2-2; TRBD1 agrees at 9 bases. This TCR derives from a human donor in a cohort sampled during active COVID-19. The sequencing input was peripheral blood. CDR3 residues: CASTGQGRTGELFF. As DNA, the CDR3 is TGTGCCAGCACAGGACAGGGGAGAACCGGGGAGCTGTTTTTT.